These 30 T cell receptor beta chains originate from one sample sequenced in a study of blood T cell repertoires in COVID-19. Measured with immunoSEQ multiplex PCR; TCRdb has only the in-frame clones, and not every one. The sample has about 140,000 clones, 80% seen once. Sequenced input: peripheral blood. Receptor source: a woman aged 45-65 years with acute or convalescent COVID-19.

The chain employs TRBV5-1 and TRBJ2-6; the D gene is possibly TRBD1 (5 bases). Looked up from germline, CDR1 is SGHRS and CDR2 is YFSETQ. V was cut by 4 bases and J by 0 bases, with 8 bases left in between. CDR3 length: 15 residues. CDR3 nucleotide sequence: TGCGCCAGCAGCGAACAGGCCTCTGGGGCCAACGTCCTGACTTTC. Translation: CASSEQASGANVLTF.

V and J are TRBV29-1 and TRBJ1-2, with 10 bases fitting TRBD1. This CDR3 has 14 amino acids. Germline lookup yields CDR1 SQVTM and CDR2 ANQGSEA. The J segment lost 4 bases and the V segment lost 7 bases, leaving 9 bases of the junction unmatched. The CDR3 region has the DNA TGCAGCGATTTTGTGACAGGGGGCGGCTATGGCTACACCTTC. Translating gives CSDFVTGGGYGYTF. The complete variable domain, with remaining parts taken from reference TRBV29-1 and TRBJ1-2, reads SAVISQKPSRDICQRGTSLTIQCQVDSQVTMMFWYRQQPGQSLTLIATANQGSEATYESGFVIDKFPISRPNLTFSTLTVSNMSPEDSSIYLCSDFVTGGGYGYTFGSGTRLTVV.

V and J are TRBV7-2 and TRBJ1-4, with no clear D. CDR1 and CDR2 from the germline V gene are SGHTA and FQGNSA. Between the trimmed V and J ends, which lost 3 bases and 8 bases, there was a span of 13 bases. CDR3 length: 14 residues. This CDR3 reads CASSFQQFDEKLFF. CDR3 nucleotides: TGTGCCAGCAGCTTTCAACAGTTCGACGAAAAACTGTTTTTT.

This clone appeared a few times. The rearrangement uses TRBV5-1 and TRBJ1-6, with 7 positions matching TRBD1. V gave up 4 bases and J gave up 6 bases; unmatched junction bases: 10. The CDR3 runs to 16 residues. Germline V gene data show CDR1 as SGHRS and CDR2 as YFSETQ. CDR3 sequence reads: CASSGGQSKGNSPLHF. CDR3 nucleotide sequence: TGCGCCAGCAGCGGGGGACAGAGCAAGGGTAATTCACCCCTCCACTTT. The complete variable domain, with remaining parts taken from reference TRBV5-1 and TRBJ1-6, reads KAGVTQTPRYLIKTRGQQVTLSCSPISGHRSVSWYQQTPGQGLQFLFEYFSETQRNKGNFPGRFSGRQFSNSRSEMNVSTLELGDSALYLCASSGGQSKGNSPLHFGNGTRLTVT.

The chain uses TRBV18 and TRBJ1-5; 11 nucleotides agree with TRBD1. The CDR3 covers 15 residues. Per the germline V gene, CDR1 is KGHSH and CDR2 is LQKENI. The V gene end was trimmed by 6 bases and the J gene end by 2 bases; junction bases not matched to a gene: 3. The CDR3 DNA follows: TGTGCCAGCTCTCGGACAGGGGGCGGCAATCAGCCCCAGCATTTT. Its translation: CASSRTGGGNQPQHF.

A single count supports this clone. The rearrangement joins TRBV28 to TRBJ1-2; TRBD1 might be the D (5 bases). The CDR3 totals 15 residues. The germline CDR1 and CDR2 sequences are MDHEN and SYDVKM. Trimming pared 4 bases from V and 8 bases from J, leaving 20 bases between. The DNA for the CDR3 is TGTGCCAGCAGTTCTCCTCCTTGGGGCGCGGGAGGCTACACCTTC. Translating gives CASSSPPWGAGGYTF.

The rearrangement joins TRBV5-1 to TRBJ2-2; TRBD2 aligns across 9 bases. The J segment lost 4 bases and the V segment lost 2 bases, leaving 9 bases of the junction unmatched. The V gene's germline CDR1 is SGHRS and CDR2 YFSETQ. CDR3 size: 17 residues. CDR3 residues: CASSFAAVAGVTGELFF. The CDR3 nucleotides are TGCGCCAGCAGCTTCGCCGCTGTAGCGGGGGTCACCGGGGAGCTGTTTTTT.

The chain is built from TRBV28 and TRBJ2-7; 7 bases fit TRBD2. CDR1 is MDHEN and CDR2 is SYDVKM in the germline V gene. The length of the CDR3 is 15 residues. J was trimmed by 5 bases and V by 4 bases; bases with no gene match: 11. The CDR3 sequence is CASSSAGTIIDEQYF. CDR3 DNA sequence: TGTGCCAGCAGTTCGGCCGGGACTATAATCGACGAGCAGTACTTC.

This rearrangement joins TRBV18 to TRBJ1-6, with D perhaps matching TRBD1 (5 bases). V lost 3 bases and J lost 10, with 16 bases in between. Germline CDR1 is KGHSH and CDR2 is LQKENI. CDR3 size: 15 residues. The CDR3 spells CASSPGQVVGSPLHF. CDR3 nucleotide sequence: TGTGCCAGCTCACCGGGGCAGGTGGTAGGCTCACCCCTCCACTTT.

The gene calls are TRBV28 and TRBJ2-7; perhaps TRBD1 as D (6 bases). Germline V lookup: CDR1 MDHEN, CDR2 SYDVKM. V lost 6 bases and J 5 bases, leaving 8 bases between the germline ends. This CDR3 region has 11 residues. The CDR3 DNA sequence: TGTGCCAGCAGGGGACACGACGAGCAGTACTTC. It is translated as CASRGHDEQYF.

This clone was seen a few times. The chain employs TRBV5-1 and TRBJ1-1; the match to TRBD1 covers 8 bases. V gave up 2 bases and J gave up 4 bases; unmatched junction bases: 7. The CDR3 has 15 residues. CDR1 SGHRS and CDR2 YFSETQ come from the germline V gene. CDR3 in amino acids: CASSFNGQGGTEAFF. The CDR3 DNA follows: TGCGCCAGCAGCTTCAACGGACAGGGAGGCACTGAAGCTTTCTTT.

V gene TRBV6-5 combines with J gene TRBJ1-1; D is perhaps TRBD1 (6 bases). V lost 10 bases, J lost 1 base, and 10 bases lay in between. CDR1 MNHEY and CDR2 SVGAGI come from the germline V gene. The CDR3 has 12 residues. CDR3 sequence (DNA): TGTGCCACCCGGACAGAGAACACTGAAGCTTTCTTT. It specifies CATRTENTEAFF.

This chain connects TRBV6-6 to TRBJ1-5, with 12 nucleotides matching TRBD1. CDR1 MNHNY and CDR2 SVGAGI come from the germline V gene (reference sequence). The CDR3 has 15 residues. The trim removed 5 bases at V and 6 bases at J, leaving 5 bases unmatched. CDR3 amino acids: CASSDRDRGPQPQHF. The CDR3 DNA reads as TGTGCCAGCAGTGACCGGGACAGGGGGCCTCAGCCCCAGCATTTT.

The V gene is TRBV28, the J gene TRBJ1-1, with D possibly matching TRBD1 (6 bases). V was pared by 4 bases and J by 1 base, with 7 bases between. CDR1 is MDHEN, CDR2 SYDVKM, per germline. The CDR3 loop spans 13 amino acids. CDR3 in DNA: TGTGCCAGCAGTTCGGGACAGAACACTGAAGCTTTCTTT. Its translation: CASSSGQNTEAFF.

The V gene is TRBV3-1 (or the pseudogene TRBV3-2), the J gene TRBJ1-2; TRBD1 matches 8 bases. The CDR3 is 15 amino acids. CDR1 LGHDT and CDR2 YNNKEL come from the germline V gene (reference sequence). V dropped 3 bases and J dropped 8; count of bases not matched to a gene: 11. CDR3 region: CASSQGSGQGGGYTF. The CDR3 DNA is TGTGCCAGCAGCCAGGGGTCCGGACAGGGAGGGGGCTACACCTTC.

The J gene is TRBJ1-1, the V gene TRBV29-1, with 7 bases aligning to TRBD1. V shed 0 bases, J shed 12 bases, and the junction held 10 bases outside the gene matches. The CDR3 is 13 amino acids. The germline CDR1 and CDR2 sequences are SQVTM and ANQGSEA. CDR3 region: CSVEDRQQGRTFF. The CDR3 coding sequence is TGCAGCGTTGAAGATCGGCAACAGGGGAGGACTTTCTTT.

This clone was recorded once. The chain links TRBV5-6 to TRBJ1-6, with 11 bases matching TRBD1. V lost 4 bases, J lost 8 bases, and 5 bases stayed unmatched. The CDR3 is made up of 15 amino acids. Per germline, CDR1 SGHDT and CDR2 YYEEEE. CDR3 in DNA: TGTGCCAGCAGCCCGGACAGGGGGCGGCATTCACCCCTCCACTTT. Its protein is CASSPDRGRHSPLHF. Filled out from reference TRBV5-6 and TRBJ1-6, the complete variable domain reads DAGVTQSPTHLIKTRGQQVTLRCSPKSGHDTVSWYQQALGQGPQFIFQYYEEEERQRGNFPDRFSGHQFPNYSSELNVNALLLGDSALYLCASSPDRGRHSPLHFGNGTRLTVT.

V and J are TRBV2 and TRBJ1-2, with unresolved D. With 6 bases removed from V and 14 bases from J, the gap between germline ends came to 28 bases. The CDR3 is 15 amino acids. Germline CDR1 is SNHLY and CDR2 is FYNNEI. The CDR3 sequence is CASSASGFTPHPWTF. The DNA of the CDR3 is TGTGCCAGCAGCGCCTCGGGATTTACACCCCATCCGTGGACCTTC.

The count of this clone is one. The chain links TRBV19 to TRBJ1-1, with D perhaps TRBD1 (5 bases). Trimming took 0 bases from V and 4 from J, leaving 9 bases between them. This CDR3 contains 14 residues. Germline V gene lookup returns CDR1 LNHDA and CDR2 SQIVND (reference sequence). The CDR3 nucleotides read TGTGCCAGTAGTATAGAAAGGAGGGGCACTGAAGCTTTCTTT. It translates to CASSIERRGTEAFF.

The genes are TRBV6-2 or TRBV6-3 and TRBJ2-1; 10 bases map to TRBD2. The germline CDR1 and CDR2 sequences are MNHEY and SVGEGT. CDR3 length: 15 amino acids. After removal of 5 bases from V and 9 bases from J, the junction contained 10 bases not matched to a gene. The CDR3 region is CASSTILAGASEQFF. For the CDR3, the DNA is TGTGCCAGCAGTACCATCCTAGCGGGGGCCTCTGAGCAGTTCTTC.

V and J are TRBV2 and TRBJ2-5; possible D gene TRBD2, 7 bases. Trimming pared 1 base from V and 4 bases from J, leaving 13 bases between. CDR3 length: 15 residues. Per the germline V gene, CDR1 is SNHLY and CDR2 is FYNNEI. DNA for the CDR3: TGTGCCAGCAGTGAAGATGGGGGAGGGGGAGAGACCCAGTACTTC. This encodes CASSEDGGGGETQYF.

The genes are TRBV7-8 and TRBJ1-2, with 9 nucleotides matching TRBD1. The CDR3 runs 16 residues. Germline values: CDR1 SGHVS, CDR2 FQNEAQ. The trim removed 1 base at V and 5 bases at J, leaving 8 bases unmatched. CDR3 coding DNA: TGTGCCAGCAGCTTAGGGAACAGAGGGACAGGGTATGGCTACACCTTC. Translating it yields CASSLGNRGTGYGYTF.

This clone appeared a single time. The CDR3 region is CATSRDSSGNTGELFF. DNA of the CDR3: TGTGCCACCAGCAGAGATAGTTCAGGGAACACCGGGGAGCTGTTTTTT. The V and J genes are TRBV15 and TRBJ2-2; D not resolved. The CDR3 length is 16 residues. CDR1 is LNHNV, CDR2 YYDKDF, per germline (reference sequence). V dropped 0 bases and J dropped 1 base, with 9 bases sitting between them.

This chain joins TRBV7-9 and TRBJ2-5; TRBD2 matches at 10 bases. V lost 6 bases, J lost 3 bases, and 10 bases stayed unmatched. The CDR3 runs to 16 residues. Germline CDR1 is SEHNR and CDR2 is FQNEAQ (reference sequence). The CDR3: CASRKSGGASEETQYF. As DNA, the CDR3 is TGTGCCAGCAGAAAAAGCGGGGGGGCCTCGGAAGAGACCCAGTACTTC. The full variable domain, completed using reference TRBV7-9 and TRBJ2-5, is DTGVSQNPRHKITKRGQNVTFRCDPISEHNRLYWYRQTLGQGPEFLTYFQNEAQLEKSRLLSDRFSAERPKGSFSTLEIQRTEQGDSAMYLCASRKSGGASEETQYFGPGTRLLVL.

The rearrangement uses TRBV7-9 and TRBJ1-1; the D gene is possibly TRBD1 (6 bases). The CDR3 sequence is 13 residues long. Germline V gene lookup returns CDR1 SEHNR and CDR2 FQNEAQ (reference sequence). V dropped 2 bases and J dropped 6 bases, with 10 bases sitting between them. The DNA for the CDR3 is TGTGCCAGCAGCTTAATAGCAGGGGCTGAAGCTTTCTTT. Residues: CASSLIAGAEAFF.

The chain has TRBV28 and TRBJ2-1; 13 nucleotides agree with TRBD2. The V gene's germline CDR1 is MDHEN and CDR2 SYDVKM. V gave up 2 bases and J gave up 10 bases; unmatched junction bases: 8. The CDR3 sequence is 16 residues long. CDR3 amino acids: CASSLEVGLAGQEQFF. The CDR3 DNA is TGTGCCAGCAGTTTAGAGGTGGGACTAGCGGGGCAAGAGCAGTTCTTC. Full variable domain (remainder filled in from reference TRBV28 and TRBJ2-1): DVKVTQSSRYLVKRTGEKVFLECVQDMDHENMFWYRQDPGLGLRLIYFSYDVKMKEKGDIPEGYSVSREKKERFSLILESASTNQTSMYLCASSLEVGLAGQEQFFGPGTRLTVL.

The chain uses TRBV5-1 and TRBJ2-2; TRBD1 matches 12 bases. V shed 4 bases, J shed 7 bases, and the junction held 5 bases outside the gene matches. The germline CDR1 and CDR2 sequences are SGHRS and YFSETQ. The CDR3 is made up of 15 amino acids. CDR3 nucleotide sequence: TGCGCCAGCAGCCGGGACAGGGGGCAGGTCGGGGAGCTGTTTTTT. As protein: CASSRDRGQVGELFF. Full variable domain (missing parts from reference TRBV5-1 and TRBJ2-2): KAGVTQTPRYLIKTRGQQVTLSCSPISGHRSVSWYQQTPGQGLQFLFEYFSETQRNKGNFPGRFSGRQFSNSRSEMNVSTLELGDSALYLCASSRDRGQVGELFFGEGSRLTVL.

This sequence joins TRBV7-9 and TRBJ2-1; the D is unclear. This CDR3 contains 14 residues. The germline V and J ends were trimmed by 3 bases and 5 bases, with 11 bases remaining between them. Germline V lookup: CDR1 SEHNR, CDR2 FQNEAQ (reference sequence). The CDR3 spells CASSLGFTNNEQFF. As DNA, the CDR3 is TGTGCCAGCAGCTTGGGCTTCACCAACAATGAGCAGTTCTTC.

V is TRBV5-1 and J is TRBJ1-1; D remains unclear. Germline lookup yields CDR1 SGHRS and CDR2 YFSETQ. This CDR3 has 15 amino acids. The ends were cut back, 0 bases at V and 10 bases at J, with 19 bases in the middle. The CDR3 coding sequence is TGCGCCAGCAGCTTGGATGGTCCCCCCCCCGCGGTAGCTTTCTTT. Its translation: CASSLDGPPPAVAFF.

The rearrangement joins TRBV7-8 to TRBJ2-5, with no clear D. This CDR3 region has 15 residues. CDR1 SGHVS and CDR2 FQNEAQ come from the germline V gene. Trimming shortened V by 6 bases and J by 3 bases, and 17 bases separated the two germline ends. As DNA, the CDR3 is TGTGCCAGCAGTCTAGGCACATCTCTAAAAGAGACCCAGTACTTC. Translated: CASSLGTSLKETQYF. The full variable domain, with the rest looked up from reference TRBV7-8 and TRBJ2-5, is GAGVSQSPRYKVAKRGQDVALRCDPISGHVSLFWYQQALGQGPEFLTYFQNEAQLDKSGLPSDRFFAERPEGSVSTLKIQRTQQEDSAVYLCASSLGTSLKETQYFGPGTRLLVL.